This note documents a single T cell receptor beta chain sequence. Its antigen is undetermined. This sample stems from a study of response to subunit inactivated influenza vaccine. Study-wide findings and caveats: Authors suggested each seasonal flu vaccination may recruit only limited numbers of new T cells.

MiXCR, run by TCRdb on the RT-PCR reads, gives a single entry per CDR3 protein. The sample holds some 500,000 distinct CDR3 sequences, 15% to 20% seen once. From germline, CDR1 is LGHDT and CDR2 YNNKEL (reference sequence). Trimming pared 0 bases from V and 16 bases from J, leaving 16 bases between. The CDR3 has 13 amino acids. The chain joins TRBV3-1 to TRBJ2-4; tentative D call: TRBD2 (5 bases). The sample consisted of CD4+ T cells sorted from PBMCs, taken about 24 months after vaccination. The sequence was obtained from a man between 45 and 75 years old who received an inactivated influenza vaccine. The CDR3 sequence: CASSQDLLRALYF. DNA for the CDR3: TGTGCCAGCAGCCAAGATCTTTTGCGGGCCCTTTACTTC.